A single sample gave rise to the 5 T cell receptor beta chains below, sequenced in a study of blood T cell repertoires in COVID-19 (dated by TCRdb to 2018 to 2020). The receptor library was made with the immunoSEQ multiplex PCR assay. TCRdb took over this immuneACCESS table, retaining in-frame rearrangements with V and J assigned. Such tables are incomplete; in checked studies, under half of the missing clones stem from an unresolved V gene, and the remainder is unexplained. The sample profile shows 150,000 to 200,000 clones; 85% of them were found once. The ten biggest clones cover 2.5% to 4% of the sample. The specimen sequenced was peripheral blood. These receptors all stem from a human donor with acute or convalescent COVID-19. The donor label of this sample is uncertain.

J is TRBJ1-4 and V is TRBV29-1; 11 bases agree with TRBD1. Germline V gene lookup returns CDR1 SQVTM and CDR2 ANQGSEA. The CDR3 covers 16 residues. V shed 6 bases and J 4 bases; nucleotides not matched to a gene: 10. The CDR3 DNA is TGCAGCGTGCCGGGACAGGGGGTACTAGGTAATGAAAAACTGTTTTTT. Amino acids: CSVPGQGVLGNEKLFF.

The rearrangement links TRBV29-1 to TRBJ2-5, with 12 bases aligning to TRBD2. V gave up 4 bases and J gave up 5 bases; unmatched junction bases: 2. This CDR3 has 13 residues. Germline CDR1 is SQVTM and CDR2 is ANQGSEA. In nucleotides, the CDR3 is TGCAGCGTTGGGGGACTAGCGGGCGAGACCCAGTACTTC. Translation: CSVGGLAGETQYF.

This clone was found once. The chain employs TRBV7-9 and TRBJ1-3, with 10 bases that match TRBD1. CDR1 and CDR2 from the germline V gene are SEHNR and FQNEAQ (reference sequence). J lost 4 bases, V lost 5 bases, and 5 bases had no gene match. This CDR3 has 15 amino acids. CDR3 DNA sequence: TGTGCCAGCAGCCGGGGACAGGGGTCAGGAAACACCATATATTTT. Its translation is CASSRGQGSGNTIYF.

J is TRBJ1-1 and V is TRBV5-1, with D unresolved. Germline V gene lookup returns CDR1 SGHRS and CDR2 YFSETQ. The CDR3 length is 12 residues. V lost 5 bases and J 1 base, leaving 6 bases between the germline ends. CDR3 in DNA: TGCGCCAGCAGGGCGGAGAACACTGAAGCTTTCTTT. Its protein product is CASRAENTEAFF. The full variable domain, rest sourced from reference TRBV5-1 and TRBJ1-1, is KAGVTQTPRYLIKTRGQQVTLSCSPISGHRSVSWYQQTPGQGLQFLFEYFSETQRNKGNFPGRFSGRQFSNSRSEMNVSTLELGDSALYLCASRAENTEAFFGQGTRLTVV.

The V gene is TRBV6-6, the J gene TRBJ1-5; tentatively, D is TRBD1 (6 bases). The CDR3 contains 15 residues. V was pared by 5 bases and J by 2 bases, with 13 bases between. Germline V lookup: CDR1 MNHNY, CDR2 SVGAGI (reference sequence). The CDR3, as DNA: TGTGCCAGCAGTCTTCAGGGGCAGGGCAATCAGCCCCAGCATTTT. Translated: CASSLQGQGNQPQHF.